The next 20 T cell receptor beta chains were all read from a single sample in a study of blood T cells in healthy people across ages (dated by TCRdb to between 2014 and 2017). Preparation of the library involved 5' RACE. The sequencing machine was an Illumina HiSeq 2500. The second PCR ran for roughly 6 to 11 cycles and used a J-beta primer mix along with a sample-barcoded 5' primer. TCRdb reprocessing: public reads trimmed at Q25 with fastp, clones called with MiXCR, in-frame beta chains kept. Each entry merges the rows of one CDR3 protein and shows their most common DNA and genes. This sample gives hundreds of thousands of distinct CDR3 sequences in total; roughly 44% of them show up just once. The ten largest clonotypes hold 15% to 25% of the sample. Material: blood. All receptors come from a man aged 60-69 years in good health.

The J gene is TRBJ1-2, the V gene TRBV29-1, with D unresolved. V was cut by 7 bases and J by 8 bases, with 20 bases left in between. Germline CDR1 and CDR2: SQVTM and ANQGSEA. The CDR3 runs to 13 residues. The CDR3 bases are TGCAGCGCCGAACCCGGAAGGGTCGACGGCTACACCTTC. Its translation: CSAEPGRVDGYTF. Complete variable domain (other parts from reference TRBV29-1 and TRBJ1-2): SAVISQKPSRDICQRGTSLTIQCQVDSQVTMMFWYRQQPGQSLTLIATANQGSEATYESGFVIDKFPISRPNLTFSTLTVSNMSPEDSSIYLCSAEPGRVDGYTFGSGTRLTVV.

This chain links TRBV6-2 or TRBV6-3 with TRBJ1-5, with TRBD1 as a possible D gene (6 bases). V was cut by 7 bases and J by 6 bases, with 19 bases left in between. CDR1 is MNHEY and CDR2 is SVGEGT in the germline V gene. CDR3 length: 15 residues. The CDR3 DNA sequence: TGTGCCAGCACCAGCCGGGAGGGGGGTTTTCAGCCCCAGCATTTT. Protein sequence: CASTSREGGFQPQHF.

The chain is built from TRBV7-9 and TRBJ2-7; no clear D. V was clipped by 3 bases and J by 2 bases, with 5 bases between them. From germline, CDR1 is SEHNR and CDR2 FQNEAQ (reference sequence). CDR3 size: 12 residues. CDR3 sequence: CASSFEAYEQYF. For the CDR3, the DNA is TGTGCCAGCAGCTTTGAGGCCTACGAGCAGTACTTC.

The DNA for the CDR3 is TGTGCCAGCAGCTTACTGACAGGGGGCGGGCAAGAGACCCAGTACTTC. Residues: CASSLLTGGGQETQYF. The chain is built from TRBV7-8 and TRBJ2-5; 10 positions agree with TRBD1. Germline CDR1 SGHVS, CDR2 FQNEAQ. With V trimmed by 2 bases and J by 2 bases, 5 bases remained unmatched. This CDR3 has 16 residues.

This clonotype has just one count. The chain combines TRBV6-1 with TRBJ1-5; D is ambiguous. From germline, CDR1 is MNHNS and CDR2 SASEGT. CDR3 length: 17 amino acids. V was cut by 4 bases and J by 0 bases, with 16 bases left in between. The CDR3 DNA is TGTGCCAGCAGTGCCCCGGGTCAAGTGAATAGCAATCAGCCCCAGCATTTT. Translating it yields CASSAPGQVNSNQPQHF.

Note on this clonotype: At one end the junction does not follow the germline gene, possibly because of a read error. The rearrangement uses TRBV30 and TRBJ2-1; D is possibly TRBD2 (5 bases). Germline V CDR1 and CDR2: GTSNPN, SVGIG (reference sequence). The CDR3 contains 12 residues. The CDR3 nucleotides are TGTGCCGGGAGCGTTACCCGGGGTGAGCAGTTCTTC. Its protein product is CAGSVTRGEQFF.

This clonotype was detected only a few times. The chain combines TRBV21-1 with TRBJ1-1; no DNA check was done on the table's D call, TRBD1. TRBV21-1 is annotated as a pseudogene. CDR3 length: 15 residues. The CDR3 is CASSWPDRAVTEAFF. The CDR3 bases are TGTGCCAGCAGCTGGCCGGACAGGGCTGTCACTGAAGCTTTCTTT.

CDR3 sequence (DNA): TGCGCCAGCATCCGACCGGGACAGGGGGCTTCAGATGGCTACACCTTC. Translation: CASIRPGQGASDGYTF. The genes are TRBV4-1 and TRBJ1-2; 12 bases fit TRBD1. The J segment lost 6 bases and the V segment lost 7 bases, leaving 12 bases of the junction unmatched. This CDR3 has 16 residues. The germline V gene has CDR1 MGHRA and CDR2 YSYEKL.

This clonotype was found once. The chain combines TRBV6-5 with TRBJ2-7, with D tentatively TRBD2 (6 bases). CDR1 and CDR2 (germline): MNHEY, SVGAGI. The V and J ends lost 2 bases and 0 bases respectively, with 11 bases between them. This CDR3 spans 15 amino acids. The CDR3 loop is CASSYAPGGSYEQYF. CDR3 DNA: TGTGCCAGCAGTTACGCCCCCGGGGGCTCCTACGAGCAGTACTTC.

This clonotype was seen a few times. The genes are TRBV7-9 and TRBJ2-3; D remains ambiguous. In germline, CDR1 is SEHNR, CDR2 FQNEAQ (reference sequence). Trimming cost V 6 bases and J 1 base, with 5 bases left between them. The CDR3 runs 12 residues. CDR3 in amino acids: CASRHRTDTQYF. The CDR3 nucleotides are TGTGCCAGCAGACATCGCACAGATACGCAGTATTTT.

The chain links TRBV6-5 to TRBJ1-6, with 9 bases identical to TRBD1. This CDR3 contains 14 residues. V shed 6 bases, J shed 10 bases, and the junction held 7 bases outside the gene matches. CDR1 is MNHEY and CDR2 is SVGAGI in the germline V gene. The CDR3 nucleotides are TGTGCCAGCAGGGGGACAGGGAGGGTATCACCCCTCCACTTT. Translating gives CASRGTGRVSPLHF.

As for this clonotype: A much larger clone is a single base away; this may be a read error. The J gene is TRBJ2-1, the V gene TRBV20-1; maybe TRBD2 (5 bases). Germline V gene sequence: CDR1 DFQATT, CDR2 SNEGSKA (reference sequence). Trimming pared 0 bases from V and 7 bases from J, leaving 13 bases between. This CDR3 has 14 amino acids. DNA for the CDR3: TGCAGTGCTAGAGATCAACTAGTGAGTAATGAGCAGTTCTTC. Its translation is CSARDQLVSNEQFF.

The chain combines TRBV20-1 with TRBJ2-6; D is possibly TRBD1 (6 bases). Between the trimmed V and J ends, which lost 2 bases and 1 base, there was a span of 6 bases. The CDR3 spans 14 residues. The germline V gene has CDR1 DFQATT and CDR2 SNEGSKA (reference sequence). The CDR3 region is CSARTGSGANVLTF. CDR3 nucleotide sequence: TGCAGTGCTAGAACAGGGTCTGGGGCCAACGTCCTGACTTTC.

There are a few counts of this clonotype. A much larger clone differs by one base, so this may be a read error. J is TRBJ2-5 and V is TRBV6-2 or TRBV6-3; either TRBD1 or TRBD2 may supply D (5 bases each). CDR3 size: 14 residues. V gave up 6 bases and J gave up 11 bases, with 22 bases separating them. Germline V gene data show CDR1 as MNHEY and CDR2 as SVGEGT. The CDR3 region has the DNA TGTGCCAGCAGCAGGCTGAGGGGTTACAATGAGCAGTACTTC. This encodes CASSRLRGYNEQYF.

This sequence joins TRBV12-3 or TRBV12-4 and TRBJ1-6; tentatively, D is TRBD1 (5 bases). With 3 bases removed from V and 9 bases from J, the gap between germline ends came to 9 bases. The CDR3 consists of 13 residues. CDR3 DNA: TGTGCCAGCAGTTTGAAGCAGGGTTCACCCCTCCACTTT. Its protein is CASSLKQGSPLHF.

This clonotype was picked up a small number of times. CDR3 in amino acids: CASRPHGRQSSPLHF. The CDR3, as DNA: TGTGCCAGCAGACCACACGGCAGACAATCGTCACCCCTCCACTTT. The chain joins TRBV6-2 or TRBV6-3 to TRBJ1-6; no definite D call. CDR1 is MNHEY, CDR2 SVGEGT, per germline. Trimming shortened V by 6 bases and J by 10 bases, and 19 bases separated the two germline ends. The CDR3 loop spans 15 amino acids.

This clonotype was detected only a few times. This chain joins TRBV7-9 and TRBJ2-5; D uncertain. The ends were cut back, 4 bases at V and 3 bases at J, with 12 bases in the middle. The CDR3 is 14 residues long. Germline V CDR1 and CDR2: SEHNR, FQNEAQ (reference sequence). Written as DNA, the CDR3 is TGTGCCAGCAGCTCCTCCGGGCTCAAAGAGACCCAGTACTTC. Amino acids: CASSSSGLKETQYF.

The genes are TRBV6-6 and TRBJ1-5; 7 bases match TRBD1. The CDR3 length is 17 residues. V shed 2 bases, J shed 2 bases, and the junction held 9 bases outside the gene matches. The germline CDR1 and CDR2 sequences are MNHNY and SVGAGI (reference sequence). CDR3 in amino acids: CASSYTQGGLGNQPQHF. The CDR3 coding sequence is TGTGCCAGCAGTTACACCCAGGGGGGGTTGGGCAATCAGCCCCAGCATTTT.

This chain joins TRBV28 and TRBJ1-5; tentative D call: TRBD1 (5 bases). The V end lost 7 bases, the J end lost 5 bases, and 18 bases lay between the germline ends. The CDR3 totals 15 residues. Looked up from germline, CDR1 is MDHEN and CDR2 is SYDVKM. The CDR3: CASTLRQGWDQPQHF. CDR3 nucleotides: TGTGCCAGCACCCTTAGGCAGGGATGGGATCAGCCCCAGCATTTT.

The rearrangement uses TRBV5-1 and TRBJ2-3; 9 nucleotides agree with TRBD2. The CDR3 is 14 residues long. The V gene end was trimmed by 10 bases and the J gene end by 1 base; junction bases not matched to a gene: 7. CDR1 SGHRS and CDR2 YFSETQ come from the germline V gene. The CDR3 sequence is CAGSSSGGTDTQYF. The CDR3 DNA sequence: TGCGCCGGATCGTCTAGCGGGGGCACAGATACGCAGTATTTT.